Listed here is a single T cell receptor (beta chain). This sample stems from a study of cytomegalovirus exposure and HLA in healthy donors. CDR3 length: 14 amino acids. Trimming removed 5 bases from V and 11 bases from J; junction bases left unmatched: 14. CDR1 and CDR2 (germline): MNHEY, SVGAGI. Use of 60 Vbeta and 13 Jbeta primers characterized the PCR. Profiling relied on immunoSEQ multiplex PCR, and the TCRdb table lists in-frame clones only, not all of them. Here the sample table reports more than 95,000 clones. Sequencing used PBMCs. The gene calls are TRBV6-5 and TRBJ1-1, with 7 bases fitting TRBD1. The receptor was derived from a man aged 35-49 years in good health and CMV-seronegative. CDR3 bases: TGTGCCAGCAGTGAAATTGGGATGACAGGGCGGGCTTTCTTT. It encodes CASSEIGMTGRAFF.